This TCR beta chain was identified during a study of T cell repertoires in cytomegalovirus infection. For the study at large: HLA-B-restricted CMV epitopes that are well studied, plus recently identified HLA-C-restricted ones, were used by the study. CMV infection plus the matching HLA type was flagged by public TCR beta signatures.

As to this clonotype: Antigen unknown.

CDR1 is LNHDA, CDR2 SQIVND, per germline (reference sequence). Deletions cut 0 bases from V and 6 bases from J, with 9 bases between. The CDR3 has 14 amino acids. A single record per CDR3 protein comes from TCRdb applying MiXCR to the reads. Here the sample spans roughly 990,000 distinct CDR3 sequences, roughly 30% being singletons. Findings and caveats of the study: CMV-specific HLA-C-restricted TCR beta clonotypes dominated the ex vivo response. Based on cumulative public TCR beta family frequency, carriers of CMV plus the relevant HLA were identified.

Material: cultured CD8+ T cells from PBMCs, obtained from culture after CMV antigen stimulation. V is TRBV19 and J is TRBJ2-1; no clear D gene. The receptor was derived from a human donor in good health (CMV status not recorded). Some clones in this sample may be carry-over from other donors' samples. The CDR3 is CASSIDDLLNEQFF. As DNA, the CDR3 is TGTGCCAGTAGTATAGATGACCTCCTCAATGAGCAGTTCTTC.